This T cell receptor beta chain was sequenced for a study of cytomegalovirus exposure and HLA in healthy donors. The assay was immunoSEQ multiplex PCR, and TCRdb's table has in-frame clones only and misses some. The data contain roughly 150,000 clones, roughly nine tenths of them seen just once; the ten biggest clones take up under 7%. Germline trimming cut 6 bases from V and 2 bases from J; bases unmatched to any gene: 10. Germline V gives CDR1 MNHNS, CDR2 SASEGT. This CDR3 spans 15 amino acids. On this clone itself: Its antigen remains unknown.

Study results and caveats: Both high specificity and high sensitivity reportedly marked the classifier's diagnosis of cytomegalovirus status. It was around 160 TCR beta chains that were listed as cytomegalovirus-associated.

The sequenced material came from PBMCs. This receptor was taken from a young woman in good health and CMV-seronegative. The gene calls are TRBV6-1 and TRBJ2-7, with TRBD1 matching 7 bases. The CDR3 is CASRRSRDSTYEQYF. DNA for the CDR3: TGTGCCAGCAGGCGAAGCCGGGACAGCACCTACGAGCAGTACTTC.